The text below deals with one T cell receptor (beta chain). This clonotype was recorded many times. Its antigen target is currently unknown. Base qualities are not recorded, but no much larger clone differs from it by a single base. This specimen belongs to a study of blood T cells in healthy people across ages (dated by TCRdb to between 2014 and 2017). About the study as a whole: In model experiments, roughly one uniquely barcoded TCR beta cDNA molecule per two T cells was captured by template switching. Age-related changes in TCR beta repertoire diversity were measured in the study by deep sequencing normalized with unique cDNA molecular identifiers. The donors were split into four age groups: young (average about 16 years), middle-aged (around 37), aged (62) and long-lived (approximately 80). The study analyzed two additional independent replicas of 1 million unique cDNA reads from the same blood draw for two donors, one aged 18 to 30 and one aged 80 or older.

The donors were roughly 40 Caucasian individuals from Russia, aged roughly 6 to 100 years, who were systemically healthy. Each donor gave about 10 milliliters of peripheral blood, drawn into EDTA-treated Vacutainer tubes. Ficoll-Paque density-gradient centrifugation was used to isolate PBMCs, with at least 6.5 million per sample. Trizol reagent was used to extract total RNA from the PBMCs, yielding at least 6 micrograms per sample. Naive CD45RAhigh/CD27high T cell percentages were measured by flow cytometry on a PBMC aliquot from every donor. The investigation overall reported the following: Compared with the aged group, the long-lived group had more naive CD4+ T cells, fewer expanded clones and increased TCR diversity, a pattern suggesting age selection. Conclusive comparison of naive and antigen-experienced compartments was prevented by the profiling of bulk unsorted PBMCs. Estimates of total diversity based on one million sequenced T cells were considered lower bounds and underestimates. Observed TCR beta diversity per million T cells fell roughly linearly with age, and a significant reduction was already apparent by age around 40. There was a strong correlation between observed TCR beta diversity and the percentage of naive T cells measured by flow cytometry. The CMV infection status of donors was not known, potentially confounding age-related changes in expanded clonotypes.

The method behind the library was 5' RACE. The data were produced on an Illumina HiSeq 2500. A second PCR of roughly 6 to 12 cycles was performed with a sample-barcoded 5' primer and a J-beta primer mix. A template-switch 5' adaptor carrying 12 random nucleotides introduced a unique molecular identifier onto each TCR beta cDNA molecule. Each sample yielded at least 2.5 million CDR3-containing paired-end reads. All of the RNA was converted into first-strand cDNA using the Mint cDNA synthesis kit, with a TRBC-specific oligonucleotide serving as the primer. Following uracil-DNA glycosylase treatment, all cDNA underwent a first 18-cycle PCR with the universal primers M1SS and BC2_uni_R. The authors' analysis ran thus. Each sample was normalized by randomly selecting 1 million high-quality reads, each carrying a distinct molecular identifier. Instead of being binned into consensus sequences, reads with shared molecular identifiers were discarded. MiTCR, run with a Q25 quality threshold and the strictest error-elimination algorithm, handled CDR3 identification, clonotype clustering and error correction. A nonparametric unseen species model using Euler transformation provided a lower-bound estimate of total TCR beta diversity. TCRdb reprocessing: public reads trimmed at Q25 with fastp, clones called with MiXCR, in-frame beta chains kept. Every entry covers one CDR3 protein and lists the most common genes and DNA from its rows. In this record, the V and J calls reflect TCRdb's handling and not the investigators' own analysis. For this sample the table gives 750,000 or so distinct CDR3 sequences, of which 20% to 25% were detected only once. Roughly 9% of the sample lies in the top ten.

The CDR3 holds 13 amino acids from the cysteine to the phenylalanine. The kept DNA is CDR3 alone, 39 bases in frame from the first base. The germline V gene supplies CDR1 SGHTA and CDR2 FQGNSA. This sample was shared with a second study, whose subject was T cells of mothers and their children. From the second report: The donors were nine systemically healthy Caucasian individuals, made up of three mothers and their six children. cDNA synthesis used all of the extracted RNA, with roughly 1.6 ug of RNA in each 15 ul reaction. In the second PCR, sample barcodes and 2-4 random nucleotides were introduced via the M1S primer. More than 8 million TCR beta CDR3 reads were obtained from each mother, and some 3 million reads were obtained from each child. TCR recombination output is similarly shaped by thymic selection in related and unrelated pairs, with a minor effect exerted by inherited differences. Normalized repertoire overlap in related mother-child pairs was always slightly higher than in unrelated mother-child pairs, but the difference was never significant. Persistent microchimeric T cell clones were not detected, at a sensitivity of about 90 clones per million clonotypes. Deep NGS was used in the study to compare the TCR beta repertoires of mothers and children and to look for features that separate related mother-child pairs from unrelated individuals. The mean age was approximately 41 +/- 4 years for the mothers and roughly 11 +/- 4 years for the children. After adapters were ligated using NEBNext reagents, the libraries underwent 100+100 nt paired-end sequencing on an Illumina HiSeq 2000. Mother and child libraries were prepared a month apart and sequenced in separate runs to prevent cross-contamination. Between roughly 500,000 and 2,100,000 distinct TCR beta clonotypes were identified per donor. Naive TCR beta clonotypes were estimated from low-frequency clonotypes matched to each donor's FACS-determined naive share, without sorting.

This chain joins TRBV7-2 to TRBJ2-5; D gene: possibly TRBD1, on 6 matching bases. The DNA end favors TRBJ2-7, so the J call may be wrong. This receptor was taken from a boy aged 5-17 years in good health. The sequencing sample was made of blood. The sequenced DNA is TGTGCCAGCAGCTCAACAGGGACCAACGAGCAGTACTTC. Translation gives CASSSTGTNEQYF.